The source of this TCR beta chain is a study of shared clonotypes between healthy human individuals (dated by TCRdb to 2020 to 2022). Regarding the research as a whole: Three men and two women, aged 18 to 49 years, made up the cohort. Between about 0.85 and 9.5 billion PBMCs per donor were obtained by leukapheresis. For each donor, CD4 naive and CD4 memory were each given three plates, CD8 naive was given two plates, and CD8 memory was given one plate. To estimate repertoire size and how much clonotype sharing occurs between individuals, the study deeply sequenced the blood TCR repertoires of a handful of healthy adults. To increase sequencing depth and limit assay-specific biases, TCR repertoire library preparation and sequencing were carried out by different laboratories using diverse techniques. What the work shows at the level of the full study, not this receptor alone: Because the study included a small number of donors, the genetic and exposure-history diversity represented was limited. Sampling was restricted to blood, and TCR repertoires in tissues likely differ from the TCR repertoires found in blood. Clonotypes shared by all four sorted-subset donors showed higher generation probabilities than non-shared clonotypes. Naive subsets generally had larger estimated clonotype richness than memory subsets did. Incomplete sequencing was indicated by rarefaction of sorted-subset datasets, despite the large sequencing depth. Pairwise subsampling led to the expectation that sequencing depth would affect the degree of clonotype sharing among donors. When a few donors were compared, the shared fraction of clonotypes was about 5.2% for naive CD4, 3% to 4% for naive CD8, 2% to 2.5% for memory CD4, and 0.35% to 0.4% for memory CD8.

Healthy HIV-negative adults with no recently reported acute infections or vaccinations were included as donors. Every donor was a Caucasian adult residing in Nashville, Tennessee, USA. CD4+ T cells were enriched by magnetic negative selection; naive cells were then positively selected on CD45RA, and the negative fraction formed the memory subset. Blood was collected by leukapheresis, and PBMCs were isolated by Ficoll-Histopaque density gradient centrifugation and then cryopreserved in liquid nitrogen vapor phase. Analytical flow cytometry was used to check the purity and quantity of each magnetically sorted T cell population. From each sorted fraction, genomic DNA was isolated and quantified by UV absorbance on a Nanodrop 2000c. Notes on this clone: Its target antigen remains unknown. No base qualities exist here, and no much larger clone lies one base off it.

TCR CDR3 regions were amplified from genomic DNA by multiplex PCR using the deep immunoSEQ assay. Extracted genomic DNA from each cell subset was spread evenly across all wells of several immunoSEQ 96-well plates, with each plate serving as a replicate. For sorted subsets, each replicate PCR was loaded with about 0.2 ug genomic DNA, equivalent to roughly 30,000 T cell genomes. Purified libraries were quantified with a Qubit 3.0 fluorometer, sized on a Bioanalyzer 2100, and re-quantified with the KAPA Library Quantification kit. Every immunoSEQ 96-well plate was sequenced on a separate single-read 150-cycle Illumina NextSeq 550 flow cell. Turning to the authors' computational methods: Because only junctional sequences without quality scores were contained in the immunoSEQ output, filtering matching that applied to full-length reads could not be performed. To assign V/J genes and CDR3, sequences were annotated against IMGT germline references using PyIR, a Python wrapper for IgBLAST v1.9. Any read was removed if the V/J assignment was weak (E-value above 1e-6), the CDR3 was missing, or the read contained stop codons, out-of-frame junctions, or ambiguous translated residues. V3J clonotypes were defined as sequences sharing the same inferred V gene, J gene, and CDR3 amino acid sequence. Percentage overlap between repertoires was computed as shared unique clonotypes divided by the size of the smaller repertoire. Richness of each repertoire was evaluated using RTK rarefaction, the Chao1 estimator, and Recon v2.1 estimates of unobserved clonotypes. Generation probabilities were computed with OLGA for all TCRbeta clonotypes obtained by the gDNA method from several donors. TCRdb limited this immuneACCESS table to in-frame rearrangements with V and J called. A share of clones is missing; checked studies link under half to unresolved V genes, and the rest is unexplained. Clone size and the V and J calls come from that table; the DNA yielded D and trimming. Counted in this sample were around 720,000 clones; around four fifths of them appeared once. The leading ten clones occupy under 2% of the sample.

The sample comprised memory CD4+ T cells sorted from blood. The sample's cell subset or site label is to be understood as: CD45RA-negative fraction. The source is a woman in her 30s in good health.

CDR3 region: CASSLLRDSNQPQHF. Here is the DNA: TGTGCCAGCAGCTTGTTAAGGGATAGCAATCAGCCCCAGCATTTT. Recombination joined TRBV5-5 with TRBJ1-5; too little of a D gene remains to name it. V is pared back by 1 base and J by 0 bases, with 8 bases lying between the germline termini. As encoded in the germline V gene (reference sequence), CDR1 is SGHKS while CDR2 is YYEKEE. The CDR3 holds 15 amino acids from the cysteine to the phenylalanine. CDR3 DNA only is kept here, 45 bases in frame from base 1.